This entry features one T cell receptor (beta chain) sequence. The germline V gene encodes CDR1 SGDLS and CDR2 YYNGEE. This CDR3 has 12 residues. The V gene lost 5 bases and the J gene lost 9 bases, with 12 bases spanning the gap. This entry is derived from a study of blood T cell repertoires in COVID-19. Study context: The cDNA or gDNA used as material had been derived from T cells, B-cell-depleted T cells, or PBMCs.

Per the authors' pipeline: Counts of nucleated cells, estimated from reference gene primer amplification, were obtained. Sequenced by immunoSEQ multiplex PCR; TCRdb stores in-frame clones only, minus some. V and J calls and clone size are as listed in that table; D and trimming were resolved from the DNA. The data contain approximately 220,000 clones, roughly four fifths of them seen just once; the ten biggest clones take up approximately 4.5%. This sequence joins TRBV9 and TRBJ1-3; D not resolved. Sequenced sample: peripheral blood. This clonotype was obtained from a woman aged 65 to 85 with acute or convalescent COVID-19. The DNA of the CDR3 is TGTGCCAGCAGTCCTGCGAGTACCACCATATATTTT. This gives the protein CASSPASTTIYF.